This T cell receptor (beta chain) was sequenced for a study of T cell repertoires in cytomegalovirus infection. Across the whole study: It can be stated that public TCR beta signatures indicated CMV infection as well as a matching HLA type. Study-level results: In two of eight donors, the top clonotype was HLA-C-restricted CMV-specific. Carriers of CMV plus the relevant HLA were identified by cumulative public TCR beta family frequency.

This clonotype was counted at least ten times. Its target is unknown. With 1 base removed from V and 3 bases from J, the gap between germline ends came to 15 bases. This CDR3 has 17 residues. The germline V gene encodes CDR1 SGHTA and CDR2 FQGNSA. TCRdb ran MiXCR on the reads and lists one entry per CDR3 protein. This table holds around 270,000 distinct CDR3 sequences, 9.1% found once. The V call is TRBV7-2, the J call TRBJ1-4; TRBD1 might be the D (5 bases). Specimen: PBMCs. This TCR came from a human donor in good health (CMV status not recorded). Some clones in this sample may be carry-over from other donors' samples. CDR3 loop: CASSLEPAGRANEKLFF. The CDR3 DNA is TGTGCCAGCAGCTTAGAGCCCGCAGGGAGGGCTAATGAAAAACTGTTTTTT.